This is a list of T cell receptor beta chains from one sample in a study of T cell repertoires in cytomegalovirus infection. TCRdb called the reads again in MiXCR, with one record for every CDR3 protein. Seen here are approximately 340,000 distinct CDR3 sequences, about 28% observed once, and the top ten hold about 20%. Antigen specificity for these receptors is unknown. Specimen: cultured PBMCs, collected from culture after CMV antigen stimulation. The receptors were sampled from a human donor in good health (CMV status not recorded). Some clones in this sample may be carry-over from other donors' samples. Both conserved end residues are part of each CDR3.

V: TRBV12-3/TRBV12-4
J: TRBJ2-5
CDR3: CASSLRRRQETQYF

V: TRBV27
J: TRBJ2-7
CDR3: CASSLLAGNYEQYF

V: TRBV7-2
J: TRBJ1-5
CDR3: CASSLDVSQPQHF

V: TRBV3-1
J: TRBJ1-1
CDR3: CASSQGTGGTEAFF

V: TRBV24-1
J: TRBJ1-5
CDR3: CATSDKRRDRFGNQPQHF

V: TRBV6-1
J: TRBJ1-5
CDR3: CASSYGHGNQPQHF

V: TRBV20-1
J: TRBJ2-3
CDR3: CSARVTGSTDTQYF

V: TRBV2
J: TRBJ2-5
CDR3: CASRRLAGETQYF

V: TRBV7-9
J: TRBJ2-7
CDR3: CASSLEGGVTAYEQYF

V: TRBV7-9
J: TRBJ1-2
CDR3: CASSPSTIWAQGGYTF

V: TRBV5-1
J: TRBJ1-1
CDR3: CASSLRGGSPEAFF

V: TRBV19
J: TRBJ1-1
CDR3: CASSSGTGPFVTEAFF

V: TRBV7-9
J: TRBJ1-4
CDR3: CASSPWLAVTNEKLFF

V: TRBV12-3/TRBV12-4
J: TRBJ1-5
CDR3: CASSLGRANQPQHF

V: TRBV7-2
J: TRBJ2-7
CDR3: CASGVRGYEQYF

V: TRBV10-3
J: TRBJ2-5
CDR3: CAISADSRVKTQYF